A selection of T cell receptor beta chains follows, all from one sample in a study of beta chain features in type 1 diabetes. Produced via immunoSEQ multiplex PCR; TCRdb's table is partial and in-frame only. The sample records hundreds of thousands of clones, about a sixth being singletons. Sample: naive CD4+ T cells from blood. The receptors here all came from a woman under 30 in good health. CDR3s include the opening cysteine and the closing phenylalanine or tryptophan. The D gene is left open where the match is weak. Clone size appears in some rows only: once, few, many, or a class for an expanded clone.

V: TRBV11-2; D: .; size: few; J: TRBJ2-2; CDR3: CASSLFGSLGAGELFF; DNA: TGTGCCAGCAGCTTATTTGGGTCCCTCGGGGCCGGGGAGCTGTTTTTT
V: TRBV15; D: .; size: .; J: TRBJ2-7; CDR3: CATSRDSVDEQYF; DNA: TGTGCCACCAGCAGGGATTCGGTCGACGAGCAGTACTTC
V: TRBV7-2; D: TRBD2; size: few; J: TRBJ2-7; CDR3: CASSPDGTSGAYEQYF; DNA: TGTGCCAGCAGCCCGGACGGGACTAGCGGGGCCTACGAGCAGTACTTC
V: TRBV9; D: .; size: .; J: TRBJ2-3; CDR3: CASSVGSGQARDTQYF; DNA: TGTGCCAGCAGCGTAGGCAGCGGTCAGGCTCGAGATACGCAGTATTTT
V: TRBV28; D: TRBD2; size: few; J: TRBJ2-2; CDR3: CASRPSGNTGELFF; DNA: TGTGCCAGCCGCCCTAGCGGAAATACCGGGGAGCTGTTTTTT
V: TRBV6-5; D: .; size: few; J: TRBJ2-7; CDR3: CASRGGLASYEQYF; DNA: TGTGCCAGCAGGGGGGGGCTAGCTTCCTACGAGCAGTACTTC
V: TRBV10-3; D: TRBD2; size: .; J: TRBJ2-7; CDR3: CAISQGLARFNSYEQYF; DNA: TGTGCCATCAGTCAGGGACTAGCGAGATTTAACTCCTACGAGCAGTACTTC
V: TRBV30; D: TRBD1; size: .; J: TRBJ2-2; CDR3: CAWSVKQGTGELFF; DNA: TGTGCCTGGAGTGTAAAACAGGGGACCGGGGAGCTGTTTTTT
V: TRBV6-5; D: TRBD1; size: .; J: TRBJ1-1; CDR3: CASSFGQGGITEAFF; DNA: TGTGCCAGCAGTTTCGGACAGGGAGGAATCACTGAAGCTTTCTTT
V: TRBV10-3; D: .; size: few; J: TRBJ2-7; CDR3: CAISQQDYEQYF; DNA: TGTGCCATCAGCCAACAAGACTACGAGCAGTACTTC
V: TRBV20-1; D: .; size: few; J: TRBJ1-2; CDR3: CSASADYGYTF; DNA: TGCAGTGCTAGCGCCGACTATGGCTACACCTTC
V: TRBV5-1; D: TRBD1; size: .; J: TRBJ1-1; CDR3: CASSLSQGVDTEAFF; DNA: TGCGCCAGCAGCTTGAGTCAGGGGGTGGACACTGAAGCTTTCTTT
V: TRBV23-1; D: .; size: few; J: TRBJ2-1; CDR3: CASSQSNCGSSYNEQFF; DNA: TGCGCCAGCAGTCAATCGAATTGTGGGAGCTCCTACAATGAGCAGTTCTTC
V: TRBV6-1; D: TRBD1; size: few; J: TRBJ2-4; CDR3: CASSEGQGKNIQYF; DNA: TGTGCCAGCAGCGAGGGACAGGGGAAAAACATTCAGTACTTC
V: TRBV2; D: .; size: .; J: TRBJ2-5; CDR3: CASSDTPGGETQYF; DNA: TGTGCCAGCAGCGACACCCCGGGCGGAGAGACCCAGTACTTC
V: TRBV7-3; D: TRBD1; size: few; J: TRBJ2-3; CDR3: CASRQGALTDTQYF; DNA: TGTGCCAGCAGACAGGGGGCACTTACAGATACGCAGTATTTT
V: TRBV28; D: .; size: few; J: TRBJ2-7; CDR3: CASSLAGFGVTVSTEYEQYF; DNA: TGTGCCAGCAGTTTGGCAGGGTTTGGAGTAACCGTATCGACGGAGTACGAGCAGTACTTC
V: TRBV13; D: TRBD2; size: few; J: TRBJ2-5; CDR3: CASSYAGGAETQYF; DNA: TGTGCCAGCAGCTACGCGGGAGGGGCAGAGACCCAGTACTTC
V: TRBV7-2; D: TRBD1; size: .; J: TRBJ2-2; CDR3: CASSKVQGRTGELFF; DNA: TGTGCCAGCAGCAAAGTACAGGGGCGCACCGGGGAGCTGTTTTTT
V: TRBV11-1; D: .; size: few; J: TRBJ2-6; CDR3: CASSPSRRSSGANVLTF; DNA: TGTGCCAGCAGCCCATCACGACGGTCCTCTGGGGCCAACGTCCTGACTTTC
V: TRBV7-2; D: .; size: .; J: TRBJ1-2; CDR3: CASSRDSGGYTF; DNA: TGTGCCAGCAGCCGAGACTCTGGCGGCTACACCTTC
V: TRBV6-1; D: TRBD2; size: few; J: TRBJ2-7; CDR3: CASSIGLALTYEQYF; DNA: TGTGCCAGCAGTATAGGACTAGCGCTTACCTACGAGCAGTACTTC
V: TRBV7-6; D: TRBD2; size: .; J: TRBJ2-3; CDR3: CASSLPPSGLAAETASTDTQYF; DNA: TGTGCCAGCAGCTTACCCCCCTCCGGGCTAGCGGCCGAGACCGCTAGCACAGATACGCAGTATTTT
V: TRBV5-4; D: .; size: few; J: TRBJ2-7; CDR3: CASSPGTIYEQYF; DNA: TGTGCCAGCAGCCCGGGGACCATCTACGAGCAGTACTTC
V: TRBV7-2; D: TRBD1; size: few; J: TRBJ2-6; CDR3: CASSHMVGGAGANVLTF; DNA: TGTGCCAGCAGCCATATGGTAGGGGGCGCTGGGGCCAACGTCCTGACTTTC
V: TRBV6-5; D: .; size: few; J: TRBJ2-1; CDR3: CASSYGASYNEQFF; DNA: TGTGCCAGCAGTTACGGGGCCTCCTACAATGAGCAGTTCTTC
V: TRBV5-1; D: TRBD1; size: few; J: TRBJ2-1; CDR3: CASSLGDSYNEQFF; DNA: TGCGCCAGCAGCCTCGGGGACAGTTACAATGAGCAGTTCTTC
V: TRBV13; D: TRBD1; size: few; J: TRBJ1-2; CDR3: CASSFSGGGYTF; DNA: TGTGCCAGCAGCTTTTCAGGGGGTGGCTACACCTTC
V: TRBV7-9; D: .; size: few; J: TRBJ2-1; CDR3: CASSLGLAGGSNEQFF; DNA: TGTGCCAGCAGCTTAGGCCTTGCGGGTGGGAGCAATGAGCAGTTCTTC
V: TRBV19; D: .; size: .; J: TRBJ2-2; CDR3: CASKPGPNTGELFF; DNA: TGTGCCAGTAAGCCAGGGCCGAACACCGGGGAGCTGTTTTTT
V: TRBV27; D: .; size: few; J: TRBJ2-6; CDR3: CASSSPSSGANVLTF; DNA: TGTGCCAGCAGTTCCCCATCCTCTGGGGCCAACGTCCTGACTTTC
V: TRBV19; D: .; size: .; J: TRBJ2-5; CDR3: CASSPETQYF; DNA: TGTGCCAGTAGTCCAGAGACCCAGTACTTC
V: TRBV28; D: TRBD1; size: few; J: TRBJ2-2; CDR3: CASSWDTGTGGTGELFF; DNA: TGTGCCAGCAGTTGGGACACCGGGACAGGGGGCACCGGGGAGCTGTTTTTT
V: TRBV29-1; D: .; size: .; J: TRBJ1-4; CDR3: CSVAGAREKLFF; DNA: TGCAGCGTTGCAGGGGCGCGTGAAAAACTGTTTTTT
V: TRBV5-4; D: TRBD1; size: few; J: TRBJ2-7; CDR3: CASSPGTGPTGAYEQYF; DNA: TGTGCCAGCAGCCCCGGGACAGGTCCTACCGGCGCCTACGAGCAGTACTTC
V: TRBV29-1; D: .; size: few; J: TRBJ2-1; CDR3: CSVGPSLTGAVVAFF; DNA: TGCAGCGTTGGCCCTTCCCTGACAGGAGCAGTGGTGGCGTTCTTC
V: TRBV5-4; D: TRBD2; size: .; J: TRBJ2-7; CDR3: CASSLRAGTSGSAEQYF; DNA: TGTGCCAGCAGCTTGCGAGCCGGGACTAGCGGGAGCGCCGAGCAGTACTTC
V: TRBV7-2; D: .; size: .; J: TRBJ1-4; CDR3: CASSLGGRRRVEKLFF; DNA: TGTGCCAGCAGCTTAGGGGGGCGTCGACGGGTGGAAAAACTGTTTTTT
V: TRBV25-1; D: .; size: .; J: TRBJ1-1; CDR3: CASSALGRGYTEAFF; DNA: TGTGCCAGCAGTGCCCTCGGGAGGGGTTACACTGAAGCTTTCTTT
V: TRBV7-2; D: TRBD1; size: .; J: TRBJ2-7; CDR3: CASTTSDRGYF; DNA: TGTGCCAGCACCACCTCGGACAGGGGGTACTTC
V: TRBV28; D: .; size: .; J: TRBJ2-7; CDR3: CASRSGDSYEQYF; DNA: TGTGCCAGCAGGAGTGGGGACTCCTACGAGCAGTACTTC
V: TRBV7-2; D: TRBD2; size: few; J: TRBJ2-7; CDR3: CASSHSSGTYEQYF; DNA: TGTGCCAGCAGTCATTCTAGCGGTACCTACGAGCAGTACTTC
V: TRBV7-9; D: .; size: few; J: TRBJ2-2; CDR3: CASSPPISSGELFF; DNA: TGTGCCAGCAGCCCCCCCATTAGCTCCGGGGAGCTGTTTTTT
V: TRBV5-4; D: TRBD2; size: few; J: TRBJ2-3; CDR3: CASSLETSGRTDTQYF; DNA: TGTGCCAGCAGCTTGGAGACTAGCGGGCGCACAGATACGCAGTATTTT
V: TRBV4-2; D: TRBD1; size: .; J: TRBJ2-5; CDR3: CASSHFLTGEFGLRETQYF; DNA: TGTGCCAGCAGCCACTTTTTGACAGGGGAATTTGGTTTACGGGAGACCCAGTACTTC
V: TRBV20-1; D: .; size: few; J: TRBJ2-1; CDR3: CSWLRDEQFF; DNA: TGCAGCTGGCTCCGGGATGAGCAGTTCTTC
V: TRBV2; D: .; size: few; J: TRBJ1-1; CDR3: CASRRGLAAHTEAFF; DNA: TGTGCCAGCAGGAGGGGATTAGCAGCGCACACTGAAGCTTTCTTT
V: TRBV19; D: .; size: few; J: TRBJ2-3; CDR3: CASYQEGLTDTQYF; DNA: TGTGCCAGTTACCAGGAGGGCCTCACAGATACGCAGTATTTT
V: TRBV7-9; D: .; size: once; J: TRBJ2-1; CDR3: CASSSPRPLENNEQFF; DNA: TGTGCCAGCAGCTCCCCTCGGCCCCTGGAGAACAATGAGCAGTTCTTC
V: TRBV28; D: .; size: .; J: TRBJ2-5; CDR3: CASAPQAPGLSQYF; DNA: TGTGCCAGCGCCCCACAGGCCCCCGGGTTGTCCCAGTACTTC
V: TRBV25-1; D: .; size: few; J: TRBJ2-3; CDR3: CASSVEKGTDTQYF; DNA: TGTGCCAGCAGTGTGGAAAAAGGCACAGATACGCAGTATTTT
V: TRBV7-6; D: .; size: few; J: TRBJ1-1; CDR3: CASSLGANTEAFF; DNA: TGTGCCAGCAGCTTGGGAGCGAACACTGAAGCTTTCTTT
V: TRBV7-9; D: .; size: few; J: TRBJ1-2; CDR3: CASSLSGRRRSETNYGYTF; DNA: TGTGCCAGCAGCTTATCAGGCCGGAGGCGCAGTGAGACTAACTATGGCTACACCTTC
V: TRBV28; D: .; size: few; J: TRBJ2-7; CDR3: CASSIPLGSQYF; DNA: TGTGCCAGCAGCATCCCGTTGGGGAGCCAGTACTTC
V: TRBV19; D: .; size: .; J: TRBJ2-1; CDR3: CASSISGASAYNEQFF; DNA: TGTGCCAGTAGTATCTCCGGGGCCAGCGCGTACAATGAGCAGTTCTTC
V: TRBV19; D: TRBD1; size: few; J: TRBJ1-2; CDR3: CASRPGQGDGYTF; DNA: TGTGCCAGTAGGCCGGGACAGGGAGATGGCTACACCTTC